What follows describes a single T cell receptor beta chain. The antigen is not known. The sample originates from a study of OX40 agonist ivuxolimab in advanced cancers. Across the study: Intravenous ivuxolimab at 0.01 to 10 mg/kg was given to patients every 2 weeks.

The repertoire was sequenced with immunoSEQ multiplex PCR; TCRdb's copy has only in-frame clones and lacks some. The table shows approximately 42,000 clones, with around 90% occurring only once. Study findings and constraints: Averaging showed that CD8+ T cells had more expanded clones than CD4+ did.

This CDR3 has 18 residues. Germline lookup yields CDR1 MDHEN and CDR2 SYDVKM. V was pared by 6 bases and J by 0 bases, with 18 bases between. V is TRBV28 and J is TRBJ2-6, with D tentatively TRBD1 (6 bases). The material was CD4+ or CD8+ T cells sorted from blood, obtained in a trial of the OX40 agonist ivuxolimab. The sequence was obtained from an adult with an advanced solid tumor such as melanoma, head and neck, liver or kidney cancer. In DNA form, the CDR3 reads TGTGCCAGCAGCCCGCAGGGGTTTCTTTTCTCTGGGGCCAACGTCCTGACTTTC. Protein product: CASSPQGFLFSGANVLTF.